This T cell receptor beta chain was retrieved from a study of CD8 T cells in Susac syndrome. It was with random hexamers that roughly 0.5 to 1 ug RNA was reverse transcribed. MiXCR, applied by TCRdb to the immunoSEQ multiplex PCR reads, yields one record per CDR3 protein. The table includes around 170,000 distinct CDR3 sequences, around 95% detected once. In germline, CDR1 is SEHNR, CDR2 FQNEAQ (reference sequence). The CDR3 is 17 residues long. V lost 2 bases to trimming and J lost 5 bases; unmatched junction nucleotides: 8. Sequencing was done on a sample of CD8+ T cells from PBMCs. The chain is built from TRBV7-9 and TRBJ2-3, with TRBD2 identical over 12 bases. The sequence was obtained from a human donor with Susac syndrome. The CDR3, as DNA: TGTGCCAGCAGCTTATCGCTAGCGGGAGGGCCCGGAGATACGCAGTATTTT. It specifies CASSLSLAGGPGDTQYF.